This is a list of T cell receptor beta chains from one sample in a study of T cells in Graves' hyperthyroidism and ophthalmopathy. Each CDR3 protein is one row after TCRdb ran MiXCR on the multiplex PCR reads. The table has 500,000 to 650,000 distinct CDR3 sequences, roughly 15% seen once. What was sequenced was blood. The source of these receptors is a woman between 45 and 65 years old with Graves' ophthalmopathy. Each CDR3 is given with its conserved first and last residue. The order of the fields is J gene, CDR3 length, D gene, V gene, clone size, CDR3 DNA, CDR3 protein. The D gene is left open where the match is weak. Rows may omit the clone size; those that give it use once, few, many or a size class.

j_gene: TRBJ2-7
len: 14
d_gene: TRBD1
v_gene: TRBV28
abundance: many
CDR3nt: TGTGCCAGCAGGGGGGACAGGGGCTCCTACGAGCAGTACTTC
CDR3aa: CASRGDRGSYEQYF

j_gene: TRBJ1-2
len: 14
d_gene: -
v_gene: TRBV12-3/TRBV12-4
abundance: many
CDR3nt: TGTGCCAGCAGTTTCCGGGGATCGAGCTATGGCTACACCTTC
CDR3aa: CASSFRGSSYGYTF

j_gene: TRBJ2-7
len: 16
d_gene: TRBD2
v_gene: TRBV6-1
abundance: many
CDR3nt: TGTGCCAGCAAGGGGAGACTAGCACCAAGCTCCTACGAGCAGTACTTC
CDR3aa: CASKGRLAPSSYEQYF

j_gene: TRBJ2-2
len: 11
d_gene: -
v_gene: TRBV30
abundance: few
CDR3nt: TGTGCCGGGGTTTTAACCGGGGAGCTGTTTTTT
CDR3aa: CAGVLTGELFF

j_gene: TRBJ2-1
len: 16
d_gene: TRBD2
v_gene: TRBV4-1
abundance: many
CDR3nt: TGCGCCAGCAGCCAAGGGGGCGGACTAGCTGGCGATGAGCAGTTCTTC
CDR3aa: CASSQGGGLAGDEQFF

j_gene: TRBJ2-1
len: 18
d_gene: TRBD2
v_gene: TRBV7-2
abundance: many
CDR3nt: TGTGCCAGCAGCCGGACTAGCGGGGCGGAGAGCTCCTACAATGAGCAGTTCTTC
CDR3aa: CASSRTSGAESSYNEQFF

j_gene: TRBJ1-3
len: 13
d_gene: -
v_gene: TRBV4-1
abundance: few
CDR3nt: TGCGCCAGCAGCCACCCAGCAAGAAACACCATATATTTT
CDR3aa: CASSHPARNTIYF

j_gene: TRBJ2-1
len: 16
d_gene: -
v_gene: TRBV6-1
abundance: many
CDR3nt: TGTGCCAGCACACTTATGGCCGGGACGGTGGACAATGAGCAGTTCTTC
CDR3aa: CASTLMAGTVDNEQFF

j_gene: TRBJ1-4
len: 18
d_gene: TRBD1
v_gene: TRBV4-1
abundance: -
CDR3nt: TGCGCCAGCAGCCAGGAAGCTTGGCCGGGACAGGACAATGAAAAACTGTTTTTT
CDR3aa: CASSQEAWPGQDNEKLFF

j_gene: TRBJ2-2
len: 15
d_gene: -
v_gene: TRBV7-3
abundance: -
CDR3nt: TGTGCCAGCAGCTTACAGAGCCGGGGAGCCGGGGAGCTGTTTTTT
CDR3aa: CASSLQSRGAGELFF

j_gene: TRBJ2-7
len: 14
d_gene: -
v_gene: TRBV24-1
abundance: -
CDR3nt: TGTGCCACCAGTGGTCATGGACTCTCGGGGGAGCAGTACTTC
CDR3aa: CATSGHGLSGEQYF

j_gene: TRBJ1-4
len: 15
d_gene: TRBD1
v_gene: TRBV2
abundance: -
CDR3nt: TGTGCCAGCAGTGAAGACCAGGGGGCGCATGAAAAACTGTTTTTT
CDR3aa: CASSEDQGAHEKLFF

j_gene: TRBJ1-5
len: 12
d_gene: -
v_gene: TRBV20-1
abundance: -
CDR3nt: TGCAGTGCTAAGGCCCCGAATCAGCCCCAGCATTTT
CDR3aa: CSAKAPNQPQHF

j_gene: TRBJ2-7
len: 13
d_gene: -
v_gene: TRBV9
abundance: many
CDR3nt: TGTGCCAGCAGCGTAGCGACCCACTCCGAGCAGTACTTC
CDR3aa: CASSVATHSEQYF

j_gene: TRBJ2-7
len: 12
d_gene: -
v_gene: TRBV5-6
abundance: few
CDR3nt: TGTGCTACATGGGCCGGGAGTGGAGAGCAGTACTTC
CDR3aa: CATWAGSGEQYF

j_gene: TRBJ1-1
len: 12
d_gene: -
v_gene: TRBV7-9
abundance: many
CDR3nt: TGTGCCAGCACCTTGGGGACAACTGAAGCTTTCTTT
CDR3aa: CASTLGTTEAFF

j_gene: TRBJ2-7
len: 13
d_gene: -
v_gene: TRBV6-1
abundance: once
CDR3nt: TGTGCCAGCAGTATAAATCCACTCTACGAGCAGTACTTC
CDR3aa: CASSINPLYEQYF

j_gene: TRBJ2-3
len: 13
d_gene: -
v_gene: TRBV27
abundance: -
CDR3nt: TGTGCCAGCACCCTTTACGGCACAGATACGCAGTATTTT
CDR3aa: CASTLYGTDTQYF

j_gene: TRBJ2-1
len: 16
d_gene: TRBD2
v_gene: TRBV11-2
abundance: many
CDR3nt: TGTGCCAGCAGCCCCACACTAGCGGGAGGATACAATGAGCAGTTCTTC
CDR3aa: CASSPTLAGGYNEQFF

j_gene: TRBJ1-2
len: 15
d_gene: -
v_gene: TRBV4-1
abundance: few
CDR3nt: TGCGCCAGCAGCCTCGCTCTGACGAGGGAGTATGGCTACACCTTC
CDR3aa: CASSLALTREYGYTF

j_gene: TRBJ1-2
len: 14
d_gene: -
v_gene: TRBV3-1
abundance: many
CDR3nt: TGTGCCAGCAGCCAATCGACAGAAAGCTATGGCTACACCTTC
CDR3aa: CASSQSTESYGYTF

j_gene: TRBJ2-6
len: 16
d_gene: -
v_gene: TRBV10-3
abundance: few
CDR3nt: TGTGCCATCAGTGAGTCAGTCGCCTCTGGGGCCAACGTCCTGACTTTC
CDR3aa: CAISESVASGANVLTF

j_gene: TRBJ2-7
len: 14
d_gene: -
v_gene: TRBV6-1
abundance: -
CDR3nt: TGTGCCAGCGCCCGTGGGGACATCACCGACGAGCAGTACTTC
CDR3aa: CASARGDITDEQYF

j_gene: TRBJ1-5
len: 16
d_gene: -
v_gene: TRBV27
abundance: -
CDR3nt: TGTGCCAGCAGTGCAAAACAGGGTAATAGCAATCAGCCCCAGCATTTT
CDR3aa: CASSAKQGNSNQPQHF

j_gene: TRBJ1-2
len: 13
d_gene: TRBD1
v_gene: TRBV30
abundance: many
CDR3nt: TGTGCCTGGAGCCTGGACAGGGTTAGAGGCTACACCTTC
CDR3aa: CAWSLDRVRGYTF

j_gene: TRBJ2-2
len: 15
d_gene: TRBD1
v_gene: TRBV10-3
abundance: few
CDR3nt: TGTGCCATCAGAGACAGGGAAGGGAACACCGGGGAGCTGTTTTTT
CDR3aa: CAIRDREGNTGELFF

j_gene: TRBJ1-5
len: 16
d_gene: TRBD1
v_gene: TRBV6-5
abundance: -
CDR3nt: TGTGCCAGCAGTTACTCGAAGGGGACAGGGGAACAGCCCCAGCATTTT
CDR3aa: CASSYSKGTGEQPQHF

j_gene: TRBJ2-4
len: 18
d_gene: TRBD2
v_gene: TRBV15
abundance: -
CDR3nt: TGTGCCACCAGCACCGATCCGGGACTAGCGGGAGGGGCGGACATTCAGTACTTC
CDR3aa: CATSTDPGLAGGADIQYF

j_gene: TRBJ1-1
len: 11
d_gene: -
v_gene: TRBV15
abundance: many
CDR3nt: TGTGCCACCAGCAGAGGGCCTGAAGCTTTCTTT
CDR3aa: CATSRGPEAFF

j_gene: TRBJ2-1
len: 15
d_gene: TRBD2
v_gene: TRBV6-1
abundance: -
CDR3nt: TGTGCCAGCAGTGACACTAGCGGGAGTGAGTATGAGCAGTTCTTC
CDR3aa: CASSDTSGSEYEQFF

j_gene: TRBJ2-1
len: 17
d_gene: TRBD2
v_gene: TRBV7-9
abundance: many
CDR3nt: TGTGCCACCTTGGCCGGGACTAGCGGGGACTCCTACAATGAGCAGTTCTTC
CDR3aa: CATLAGTSGDSYNEQFF

j_gene: TRBJ2-3
len: 13
d_gene: TRBD2
v_gene: TRBV20-1
abundance: many
CDR3nt: TGCAGTGCTAGGACTAGCGGGAGAGATACGCAGTATTTT
CDR3aa: CSARTSGRDTQYF

j_gene: TRBJ2-5
len: 12
d_gene: -
v_gene: TRBV7-2
abundance: -
CDR3nt: TGTGCCAGCAGCGAACCAACAGGGACCCAGTACTTC
CDR3aa: CASSEPTGTQYF

j_gene: TRBJ2-7
len: 16
d_gene: TRBD2
v_gene: TRBV3-1
abundance: -
CDR3nt: TGTGCCAGAGAACGGGCTCTAGCGGGAAACGTGTACGAGCAGTACTTC
CDR3aa: CARERALAGNVYEQYF

j_gene: TRBJ1-5
len: 13
d_gene: -
v_gene: TRBV4-2
abundance: few
CDR3nt: TGTGCCAGCAGCCAAGATAGGGGGGACTCTCAGCATTTT
CDR3aa: CASSQDRGDSQHF

j_gene: TRBJ2-2
len: 17
d_gene: TRBD1
v_gene: TRBV2
abundance: few
CDR3nt: TGTGCCAGCAGTGGGGTAAGGACAGGACCTAACACCGGGGAGCTGTTTTTT
CDR3aa: CASSGVRTGPNTGELFF

j_gene: TRBJ2-7
len: 13
d_gene: -
v_gene: TRBV9
abundance: few
CDR3nt: TGTGCCAGCAGCTCGGACGCCCCAGACGAGCAGTACTTC
CDR3aa: CASSSDAPDEQYF

j_gene: TRBJ2-7
len: 15
d_gene: TRBD2
v_gene: TRBV27
abundance: few
CDR3nt: TGTGCCAGCAGTCACATAGCGGGAGGTCCCTACGAGCAGTACTTC
CDR3aa: CASSHIAGGPYEQYF

j_gene: TRBJ1-1
len: 15
d_gene: -
v_gene: TRBV18
abundance: many
CDR3nt: TGTGCCAGCTCACCGTCGACAGAGATGAACACTGAAGCTTTCTTT
CDR3aa: CASSPSTEMNTEAFF

j_gene: TRBJ1-6
len: 16
d_gene: -
v_gene: TRBV7-2
abundance: many
CDR3nt: TGTGCCAGCAGCGCCGAGGGTGGACTTTATAATTCACCCCTCCACTTT
CDR3aa: CASSAEGGLYNSPLHF

j_gene: TRBJ2-1
len: 18
d_gene: TRBD2
v_gene: TRBV27
abundance: few
CDR3nt: TGTGCCAGCAGTTTGGTGGCTAGCGGGAACCCTTCCTACAATGAGCAGTTCTTC
CDR3aa: CASSLVASGNPSYNEQFF